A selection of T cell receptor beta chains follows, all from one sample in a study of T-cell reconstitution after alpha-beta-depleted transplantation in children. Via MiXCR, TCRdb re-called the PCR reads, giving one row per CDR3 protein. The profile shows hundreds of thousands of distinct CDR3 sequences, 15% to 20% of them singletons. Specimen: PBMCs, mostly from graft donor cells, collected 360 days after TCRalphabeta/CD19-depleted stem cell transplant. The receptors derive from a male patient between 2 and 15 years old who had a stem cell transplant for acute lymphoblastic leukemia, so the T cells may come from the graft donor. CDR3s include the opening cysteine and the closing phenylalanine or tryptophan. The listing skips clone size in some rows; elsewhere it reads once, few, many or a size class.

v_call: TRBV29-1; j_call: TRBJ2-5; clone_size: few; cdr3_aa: CSVDGTGHQETQYF
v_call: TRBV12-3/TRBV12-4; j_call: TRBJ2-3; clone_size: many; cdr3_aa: CAGSQTGAPDTQYF
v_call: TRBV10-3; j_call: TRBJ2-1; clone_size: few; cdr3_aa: CAGGGGKSNEQFF
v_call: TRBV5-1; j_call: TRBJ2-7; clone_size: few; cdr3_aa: CASSSLPGGYEQYF
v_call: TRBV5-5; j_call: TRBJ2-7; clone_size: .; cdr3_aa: CASSLASSGTYEQYF
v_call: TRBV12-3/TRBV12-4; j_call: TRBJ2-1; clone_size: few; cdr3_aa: CASSSAGLYNEQFF
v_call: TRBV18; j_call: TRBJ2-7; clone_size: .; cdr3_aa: CASSPSTSSYEQYF
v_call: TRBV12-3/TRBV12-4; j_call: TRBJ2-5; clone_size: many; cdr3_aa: CASSLVARWTQYF
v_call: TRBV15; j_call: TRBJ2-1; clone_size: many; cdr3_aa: CATSRDPGTYNEQFF
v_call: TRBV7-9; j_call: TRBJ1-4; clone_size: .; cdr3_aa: CASSPLAAANEKLFF
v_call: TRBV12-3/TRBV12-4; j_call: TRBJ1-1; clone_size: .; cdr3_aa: CASSWNRNTEAFF
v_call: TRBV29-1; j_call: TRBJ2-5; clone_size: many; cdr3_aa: CSAQKGMLKETQYF
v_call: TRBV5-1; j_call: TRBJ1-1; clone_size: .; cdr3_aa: CASSLAGRRTEAFF
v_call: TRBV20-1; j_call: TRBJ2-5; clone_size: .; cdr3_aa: CSATEQGEETQYF
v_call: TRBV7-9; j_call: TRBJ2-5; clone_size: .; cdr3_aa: CASSLIGAETQYF
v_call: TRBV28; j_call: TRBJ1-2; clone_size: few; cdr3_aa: CASSLWTGEDGYTF
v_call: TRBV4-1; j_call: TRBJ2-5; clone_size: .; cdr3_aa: CASSQGGGYFQETQYF
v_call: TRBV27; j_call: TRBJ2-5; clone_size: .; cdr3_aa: CASSSAARTGWEETQYF
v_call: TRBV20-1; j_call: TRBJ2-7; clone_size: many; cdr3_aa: CSARAPAGQTYEQYF
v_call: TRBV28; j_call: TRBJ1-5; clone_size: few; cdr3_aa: CASSFQGYQPQHF
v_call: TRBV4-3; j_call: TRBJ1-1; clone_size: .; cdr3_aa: CASSQGTYNTEAFF
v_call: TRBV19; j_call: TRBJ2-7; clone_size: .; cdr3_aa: CASSPSGSFYEQYF
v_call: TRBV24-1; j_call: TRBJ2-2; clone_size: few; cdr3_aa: CATSDLRTSAGELFF
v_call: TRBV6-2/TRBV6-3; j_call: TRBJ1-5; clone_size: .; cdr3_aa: CASSRQGYSNQPQHF